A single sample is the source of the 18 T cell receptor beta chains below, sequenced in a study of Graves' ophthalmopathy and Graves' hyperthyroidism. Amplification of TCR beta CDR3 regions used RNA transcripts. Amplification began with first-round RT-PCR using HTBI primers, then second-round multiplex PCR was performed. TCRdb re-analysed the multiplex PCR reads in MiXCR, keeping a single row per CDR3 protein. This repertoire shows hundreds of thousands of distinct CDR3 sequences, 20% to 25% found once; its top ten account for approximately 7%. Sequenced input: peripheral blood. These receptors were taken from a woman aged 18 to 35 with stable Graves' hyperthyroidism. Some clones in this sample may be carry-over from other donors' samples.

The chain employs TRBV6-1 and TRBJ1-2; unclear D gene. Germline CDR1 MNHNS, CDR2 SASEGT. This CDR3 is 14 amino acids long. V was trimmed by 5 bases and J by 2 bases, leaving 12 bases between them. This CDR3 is CASSPRDLNYGYTF. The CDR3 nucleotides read TGTGCCAGCAGTCCCCGGGATCTCAACTATGGCTACACCTTC.

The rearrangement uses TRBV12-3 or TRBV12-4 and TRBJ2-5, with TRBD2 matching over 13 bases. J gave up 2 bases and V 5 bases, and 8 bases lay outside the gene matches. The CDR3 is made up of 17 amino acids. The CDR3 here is CASSLGLAGAYQETQYF. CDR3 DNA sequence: TGTGCCAGCAGTCTCGGACTAGCGGGGGCCTATCAAGAGACCCAGTACTTC.

The CDR3 DNA sequence: TGCGCCAGCAGCCAACCCCCGGGGACAGTGCGCGCTGAAGCTTTCTTT. This translates into CASSQPPGTVRAEAFF. This chain connects TRBV4-1 to TRBJ1-1; 7 bases are a match to TRBD1. V was clipped by 2 bases and J by 6 bases; unmatched bases: 12. CDR1 and CDR2 from the germline V gene are MGHRA and YSYEKL. CDR3 length equals 16 residues.

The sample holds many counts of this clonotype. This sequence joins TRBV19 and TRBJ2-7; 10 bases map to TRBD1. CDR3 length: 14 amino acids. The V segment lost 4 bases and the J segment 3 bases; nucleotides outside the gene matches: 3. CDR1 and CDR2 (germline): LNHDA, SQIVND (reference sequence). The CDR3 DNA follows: TGTGCCAGTAGTAAGGGACAGGGGTACTACGAGCAGTACTTC. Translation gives CASSKGQGYYEQYF.

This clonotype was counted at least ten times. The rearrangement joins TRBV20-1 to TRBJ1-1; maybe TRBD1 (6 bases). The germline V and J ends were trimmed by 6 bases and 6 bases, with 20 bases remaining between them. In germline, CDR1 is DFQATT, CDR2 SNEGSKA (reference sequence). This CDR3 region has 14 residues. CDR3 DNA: TGCAGTGCAGGGAAGATACAGGGATATGCTGAAGCTTTCTTT. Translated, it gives CSAGKIQGYAEAFF.

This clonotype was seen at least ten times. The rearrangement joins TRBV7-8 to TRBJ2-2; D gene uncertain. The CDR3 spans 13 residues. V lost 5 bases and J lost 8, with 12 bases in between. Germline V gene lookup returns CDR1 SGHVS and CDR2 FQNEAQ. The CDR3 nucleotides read TGTGCCAGCAGCACCCTTAGTTCGGGGGAGCTGTTTTTT. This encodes CASSTLSSGELFF.

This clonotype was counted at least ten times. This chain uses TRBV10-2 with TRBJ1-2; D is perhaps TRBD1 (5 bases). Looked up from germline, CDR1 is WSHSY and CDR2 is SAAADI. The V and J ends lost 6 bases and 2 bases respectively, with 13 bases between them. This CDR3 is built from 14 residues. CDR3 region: CASRPQDTNYGYTF. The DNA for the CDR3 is TGCGCCAGCAGGCCCCAGGACACGAACTATGGCTACACCTTC.

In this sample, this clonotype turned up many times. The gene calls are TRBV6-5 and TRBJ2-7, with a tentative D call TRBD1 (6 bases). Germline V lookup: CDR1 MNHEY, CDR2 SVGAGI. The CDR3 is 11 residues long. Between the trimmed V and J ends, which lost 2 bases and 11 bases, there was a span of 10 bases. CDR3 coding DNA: TGTGCCAGCAGTTACGGGGCAGGGGAGTACTTC. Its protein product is CASSYGAGEYF.

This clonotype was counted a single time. The CDR3: CASRPVPAVSYEQYF. The CDR3 DNA sequence: TGTGCCAGCAGGCCCGTCCCGGCAGTCTCCTACGAGCAGTACTTC. This chain uses TRBV6-1 with TRBJ2-7, with D unresolved. Between the trimmed V and J ends, which lost 6 bases and 0 bases, there was a span of 15 bases. CDR3 length: 15 amino acids. The germline V gene encodes CDR1 MNHNS and CDR2 SASEGT.

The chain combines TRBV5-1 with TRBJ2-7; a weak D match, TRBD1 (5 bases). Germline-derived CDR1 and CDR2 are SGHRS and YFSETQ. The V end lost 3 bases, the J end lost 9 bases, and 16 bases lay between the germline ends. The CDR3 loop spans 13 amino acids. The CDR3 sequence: CASSSQDRTLQYF. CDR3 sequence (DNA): TGCGCCAGCAGCTCCCAAGACCGGACATTGCAGTACTTC.

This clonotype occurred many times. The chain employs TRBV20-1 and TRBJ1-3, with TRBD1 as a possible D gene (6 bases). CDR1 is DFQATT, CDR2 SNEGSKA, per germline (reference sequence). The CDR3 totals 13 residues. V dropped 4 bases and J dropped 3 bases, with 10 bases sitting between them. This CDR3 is CSAIQGVGNTIYF. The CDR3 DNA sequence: TGCAGTGCTATACAGGGAGTTGGAAACACCATATATTTT.

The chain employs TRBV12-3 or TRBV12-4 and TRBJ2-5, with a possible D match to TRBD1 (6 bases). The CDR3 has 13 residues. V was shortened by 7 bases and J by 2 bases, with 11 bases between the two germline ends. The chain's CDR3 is CASTQGQQETQYF. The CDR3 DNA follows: TGTGCCAGCACCCAGGGGCAGCAAGAGACCCAGTACTTC.

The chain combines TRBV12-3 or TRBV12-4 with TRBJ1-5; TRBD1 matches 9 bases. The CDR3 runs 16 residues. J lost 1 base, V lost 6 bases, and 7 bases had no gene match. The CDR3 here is CASSSGQGGSNQPQHF. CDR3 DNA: TGTGCCAGCAGCTCGGGACAGGGAGGAAGCAATCAGCCCCAGCATTTT.

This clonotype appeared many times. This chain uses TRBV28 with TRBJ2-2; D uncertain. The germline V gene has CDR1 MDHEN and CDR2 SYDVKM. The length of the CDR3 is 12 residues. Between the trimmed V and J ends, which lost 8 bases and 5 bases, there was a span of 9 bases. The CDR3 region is CASLAQTGELFF. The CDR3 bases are TGTGCCAGCCTCGCTCAGACCGGGGAGCTGTTTTTT.

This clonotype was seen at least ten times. This CDR3 is CASSEYGGDSNQPQHF. The DNA for the CDR3 is TGTGCCAGCAGTGAATACGGGGGCGATAGCAATCAGCCCCAGCATTTT. This chain joins TRBV6-1 and TRBJ1-5, with D tentatively TRBD1 (6 bases). This CDR3 is built from 16 residues. Trimming removed 2 bases at V and 0 bases at J, with 11 bases between. CDR1 and CDR2 (germline): MNHNS, SASEGT.

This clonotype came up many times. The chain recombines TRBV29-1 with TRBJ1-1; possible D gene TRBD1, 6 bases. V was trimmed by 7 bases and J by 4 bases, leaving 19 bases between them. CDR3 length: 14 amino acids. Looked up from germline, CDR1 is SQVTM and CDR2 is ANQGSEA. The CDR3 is CSGGLSGVRTEAFF. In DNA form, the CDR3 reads TGCAGCGGGGGTTTGTCAGGGGTTCGCACTGAAGCTTTCTTT.

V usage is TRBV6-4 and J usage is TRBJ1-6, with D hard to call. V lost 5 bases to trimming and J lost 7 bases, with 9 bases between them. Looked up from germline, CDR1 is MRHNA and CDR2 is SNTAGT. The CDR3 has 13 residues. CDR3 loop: CASSRDLNSPLHF. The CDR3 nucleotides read TGTGCCAGCAGTCGGGATCTAAATTCACCCCTCCACTTT.

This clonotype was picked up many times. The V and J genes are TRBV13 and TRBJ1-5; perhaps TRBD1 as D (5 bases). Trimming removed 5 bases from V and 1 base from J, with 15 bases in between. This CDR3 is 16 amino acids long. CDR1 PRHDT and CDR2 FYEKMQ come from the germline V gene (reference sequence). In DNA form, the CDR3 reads TGTGCCAGCAGCCGGGGGGATCTACCAAGCAATCAGCCCCAGCATTTT. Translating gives CASSRGDLPSNQPQHF.